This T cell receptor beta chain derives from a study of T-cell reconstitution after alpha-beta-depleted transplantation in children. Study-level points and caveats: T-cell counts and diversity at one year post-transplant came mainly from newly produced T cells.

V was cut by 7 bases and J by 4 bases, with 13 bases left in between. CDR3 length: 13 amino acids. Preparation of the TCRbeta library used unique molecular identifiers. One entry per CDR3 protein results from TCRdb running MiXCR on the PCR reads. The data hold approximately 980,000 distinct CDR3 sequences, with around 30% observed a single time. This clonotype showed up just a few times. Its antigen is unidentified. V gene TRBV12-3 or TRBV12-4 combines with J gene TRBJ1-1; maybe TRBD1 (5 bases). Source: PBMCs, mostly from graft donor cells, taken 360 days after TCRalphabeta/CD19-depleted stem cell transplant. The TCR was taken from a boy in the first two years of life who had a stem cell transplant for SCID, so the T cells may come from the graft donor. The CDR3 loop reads CASTLAGGTEAFF. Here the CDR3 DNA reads TGTGCCAGCACTCTGGCGGGGGGCACTGAAGCTTTCTTT.